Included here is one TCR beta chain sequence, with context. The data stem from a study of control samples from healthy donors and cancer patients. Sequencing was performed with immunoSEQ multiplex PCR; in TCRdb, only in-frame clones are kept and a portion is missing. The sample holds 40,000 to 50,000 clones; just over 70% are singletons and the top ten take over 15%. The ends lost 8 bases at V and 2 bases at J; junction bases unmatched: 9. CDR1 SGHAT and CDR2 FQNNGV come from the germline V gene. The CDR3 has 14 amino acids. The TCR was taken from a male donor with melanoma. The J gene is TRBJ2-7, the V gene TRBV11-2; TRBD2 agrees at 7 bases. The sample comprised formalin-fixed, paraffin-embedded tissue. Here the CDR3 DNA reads TGTGCCAGCTCCGGGGGAGGGATAGCCTACGAGCAGTACTTC. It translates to CASSGGGIAYEQYF.